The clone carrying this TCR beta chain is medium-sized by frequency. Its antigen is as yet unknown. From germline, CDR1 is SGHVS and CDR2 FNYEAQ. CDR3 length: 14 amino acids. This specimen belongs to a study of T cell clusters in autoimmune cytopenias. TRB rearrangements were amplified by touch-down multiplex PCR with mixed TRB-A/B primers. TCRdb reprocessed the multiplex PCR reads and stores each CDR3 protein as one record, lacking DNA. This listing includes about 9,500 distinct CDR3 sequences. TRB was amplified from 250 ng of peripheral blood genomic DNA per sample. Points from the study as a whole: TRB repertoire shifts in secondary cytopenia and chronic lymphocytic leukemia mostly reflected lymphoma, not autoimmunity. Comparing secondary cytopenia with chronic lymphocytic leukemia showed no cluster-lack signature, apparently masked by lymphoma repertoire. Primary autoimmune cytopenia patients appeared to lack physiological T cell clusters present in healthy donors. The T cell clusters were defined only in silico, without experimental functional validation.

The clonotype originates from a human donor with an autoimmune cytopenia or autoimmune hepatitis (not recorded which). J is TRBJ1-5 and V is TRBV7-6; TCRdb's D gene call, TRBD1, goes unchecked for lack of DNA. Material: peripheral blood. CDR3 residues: CASSPPGVGQPQHF.